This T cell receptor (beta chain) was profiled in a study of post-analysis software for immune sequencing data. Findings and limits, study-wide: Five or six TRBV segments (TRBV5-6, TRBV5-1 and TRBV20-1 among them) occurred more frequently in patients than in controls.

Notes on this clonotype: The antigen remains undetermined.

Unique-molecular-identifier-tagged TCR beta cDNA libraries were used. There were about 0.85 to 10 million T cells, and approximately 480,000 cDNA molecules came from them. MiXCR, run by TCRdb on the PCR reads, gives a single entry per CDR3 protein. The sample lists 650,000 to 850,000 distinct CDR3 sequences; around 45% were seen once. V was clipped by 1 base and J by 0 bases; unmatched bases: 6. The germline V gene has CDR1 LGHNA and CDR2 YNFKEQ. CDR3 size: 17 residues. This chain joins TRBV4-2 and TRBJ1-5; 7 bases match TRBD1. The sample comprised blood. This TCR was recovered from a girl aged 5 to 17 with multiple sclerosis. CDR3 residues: CASSQGGTVNSNQPQHF. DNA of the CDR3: TGTGCCAGCAGCCAAGGCGGGACAGTCAATAGCAATCAGCCCCAGCATTTT.